This TCR beta chain came from a study of T cell responses to AZD1222 COVID-19 vaccine. The CDR3 totals 11 residues. Per the germline V gene, CDR1 is DFQATT and CDR2 is SNEGSKA (reference sequence). Trimming removed 6 bases at V and 6 bases at J, with 11 bases between. Here immunoSEQ multiplex PCR was the method, and the copy in TCRdb shows in-frame clones only, minus some. The data hold about 200,000 clones, with more than 90% observed a single time. Sequenced here: peripheral blood, sampled 28 days after the second dose of the MenACWY control vaccine. This sequence was found in an adult who received the MenACWY meningococcal vaccine as a control. V is TRBV20-1 and J is TRBJ1-2, with unresolved D. CDR3 nucleotides: TGCAGTGCCCCGGTAGGCCATGGCTACACCTTC. It translates to CSAPVGHGYTF.